The 30 T cell receptor beta chains reported below all come from one sample, sequenced in a study of graft-versus-host responses after intestinal transplantation. TCRdb's table, derived via immunoSEQ multiplex PCR, lists solely in-frame clones and lacks some. The data contain under 15,000 clones, 77% of them singletons. Graft tissue was processed to release intraepithelial and lamina propria lymphocytes. Sequenced material: ileum tissue, taken 27 days after intestinal transplant. The receptors were sampled from a human patient who received an intestinal transplant, so some T cells may come from the graft donor.

This clone was counted a single time. The gene calls are TRBV7-8 and TRBJ1-2; D gene ambiguous. CDR1 and CDR2 (germline): SGHVS, FQNEAQ. This CDR3 is built from 14 residues. Trimming shortened V by 4 bases and J by 4 bases, and 13 bases separated the two germline ends. The CDR3 nucleotides read TGTGCCAGCAGCTCACCGGACTCTTTCTATGGCTACACCTTC. Protein: CASSSPDSFYGYTF.

The rearrangement joins TRBV28 to TRBJ1-1; no firm D call. The germline CDR1 and CDR2 sequences are MDHEN and SYDVKM. Trimming stripped 6 bases from V and 6 bases from J, with 17 bases between. The CDR3 contains 14 residues. CDR3 nucleotides: TGTGCCAGCAGGCACCTTACTATGGGAGCTGAAGCTTTCTTT. It specifies CASRHLTMGAEAFF.

The chain joins TRBV30 to TRBJ1-4, with TRBD1 identical over 7 bases. The CDR3 has 13 amino acids. In germline, CDR1 is GTSNPN, CDR2 SVGIG (reference sequence). After removal of 4 bases from V and 8 bases from J, the junction contained 7 bases not matched to a gene. The CDR3 sequence is CAWNRGGREKLFF. The CDR3 nucleotides read TGTGCCTGGAACAGGGGTGGGCGGGAAAAACTGTTTTTT.

This rearrangement joins TRBV30 to TRBJ1-6; TRBD1 matches at 8 bases. CDR3 length equals 13 residues. Unmatched junction bases numbered 0, after V lost 0 bases and J lost 8 bases. Germline assignment: CDR1 GTSNPN and CDR2 SVGIG (reference sequence). The CDR3 bases are TGTGCCTGGAGTGTACAGGGGGATTCACCCCTCCACTTT. Translating it yields CAWSVQGDSPLHF.

The chain couples TRBV28 to TRBJ2-1; TRBD2 matches 7 bases. The CDR3 loop spans 15 amino acids. Germline values: CDR1 MDHEN, CDR2 SYDVKM. V gave up 3 bases and J gave up 0 bases; unmatched junction bases: 2. CDR3 amino acids: CASSFSGASYNEQFF. The CDR3 DNA reads TGTGCCAGCAGTTTCAGCGGGGCCTCCTACAATGAGCAGTTCTTC.

This clone was recorded once. The rearrangement uses TRBV7-5 and TRBJ2-7; the D call in the table, TRBD2, was not verified against the DNA. TRBV7-5 is a recognized pseudogene. The CDR3 extends over 15 amino acids. The CDR3 DNA is TGTGCCAGAAGCTTAGGGAGGGCTGGTTCCTACGAGCAGTACGTC. Translating it yields CARSLGRAGSYEQYV.

This clone was picked up one time. V usage is TRBV9 and J usage is TRBJ1-2; a possible D gene is TRBD1 (6 bases). Germline-derived CDR1 and CDR2 are SGDLS and YYNGEE. The CDR3 totals 15 residues. V was clipped by 3 bases and J by 0 bases, with 12 bases between them. The CDR3 region is CASSAQTGSNYGYTF. The CDR3 DNA reads as TGTGCCAGCAGCGCCCAGACAGGCTCTAACTATGGCTACACCTTC.

The CDR3, as DNA: TGTGCCAGCAGCCCGACTAGCGGGGGTCGTCGCACAGATACGCAGTATTTT. Translation gives CASSPTSGGRRTDTQYF. The rearrangement links TRBV11-1 to TRBJ2-3; 12 nucleotides line up with TRBD2. V was clipped by 5 bases and J by 1 base; unmatched bases: 7. This CDR3 has 17 amino acids. Germline V gives CDR1 SGHAT, CDR2 FQDESV (reference sequence).

The rearrangement links TRBV5-4 to TRBJ2-3; 11 bases are a match to TRBD2. Germline CDR1 SGHNT, CDR2 YYREEE (reference sequence). The ends lost 4 bases at V and 0 bases at J; junction bases unmatched: 4. CDR3 length: 16 amino acids. As DNA, the CDR3 is TGTGCCAGCAGCCCCCGACTAGCGGGAAGCACAGATACGCAGTATTTT. Translation gives CASSPRLAGSTDTQYF. Combining the CDR3 with reference TRBV5-4 and TRBJ2-3 gives the whole variable domain ETGVTQSPTHLIKTRGQQVTLRCSSQSGHNTVSWYQQALGQGPQFIFQYYREEENGRGNFPPRFSGLQFPNYSSELNVNALELDDSALYLCASSPRLAGSTDTQYFGPGTRLTVL.

Comments on this clone: One end of the junction is discordant with germline, which a read error may explain. The rearrangement links TRBV27 to TRBJ1-6; 7 bases are shared with TRBD1. The CDR3 contains 14 residues. Germline V gene sequence: CDR1 MNHEY, CDR2 SMNVEV (reference sequence). In DNA, the CDR3 is TGTGCCAGCAGAAGGCCGGGACAGAATTCACCCCCCCACTTT. Its translation is CASRRPGQNSPPHF.

The chain links TRBV20-1 to TRBJ2-1; D not resolved. V lost 6 bases to trimming and J lost 6 bases, with 3 bases between them. The CDR3 loop spans 9 amino acids. Looked up from germline, CDR1 is DFQATT and CDR2 is SNEGSKA (reference sequence). The CDR3 reads CSASNEQFF. In DNA, the CDR3 is TGCAGTGCCTCCAATGAGCAGTTCTTC.

This clone was seen only a few times. V and J are TRBV6-1 and TRBJ2-7; TRBD2 matches 7 bases. The CDR3 spans 15 residues. The trim removed 6 bases at V and 2 bases at J, leaving 10 bases unmatched. Germline CDR1 is MNHNS and CDR2 is SASEGT. The CDR3 here is CASSPAGLAAYEQYV. The CDR3 nucleotides read TGTGCCAGCAGCCCAGCGGGGCTAGCGGCCTACGAGCAGTACGTC.

The chain joins TRBV7-2 to TRBJ2-4; a possible D gene is TRBD2 (6 bases). Germline values: CDR1 SGHTA, CDR2 FQGNSA. Trimming took off 2 bases at V and 0 bases at J, with 11 bases between the two ends. This CDR3 is 16 amino acids long. The CDR3 spells CASSLLGGLAKNIQYF. The DNA of the CDR3 is TGTGCCAGCAGCTTATTGGGAGGTCTAGCCAAAAACATTCAGTACTTC. The full variable domain, rest sourced from reference TRBV7-2 and TRBJ2-4, is GAGVSQSPSNKVTEKGKDVELRCDPISGHTALYWYRQSLGQGLEFLIYFQGNSAPDKSGLPSDRFSAERTGGSVSTLTIQRTQQEDSAVYLCASSLLGGLAKNIQYFGAGTRLSVL.

Written as DNA, the CDR3 is TGTGCCAGCAGCGTAGTAGACAGCTCCCACGAGCAGTACGTC. This translates into CASSVVDSSHEQYV. This chain connects TRBV9 to TRBJ2-7; D perhaps matches TRBD1 (5 bases). Per germline, CDR1 SGDLS and CDR2 YYNGEE. This CDR3 contains 14 residues.

J is TRBJ1-2 and V is TRBV28; 9 nucleotides agree with TRBD1. The CDR3 runs to 13 residues. The V and J ends lost 8 bases and 4 bases, in that order; junction bases with no gene match: 5. Germline CDR1 is MDHEN and CDR2 is SYDVKM. In DNA, the CDR3 is TGTGCCAGCGGTCGGGACAGGGCCTATGGCTACACCTTC. Protein: CASGRDRAYGYTF.

V usage is TRBV2 and J usage is TRBJ2-7; the match to TRBD1 covers 9 bases. This CDR3 has 13 residues. The germline CDR1 and CDR2 sequences are SNHLY and FYNNEI. After removal of 9 bases from V and 2 bases from J, the junction contained 5 bases not matched to a gene. The CDR3 loop reads CASGQGLTYEQYF. The CDR3 nucleotides are TGTGCCAGTGGACAGGGGCTTACCTACGAGCAGTACTTC.

This clone was counted only a few times. This rearrangement joins TRBV2 to TRBJ1-5; a weak D match, TRBD1 (5 bases). CDR1 and CDR2 (germline): SNHLY, FYNNEI. Trimming took 7 bases from V and 6 from J, leaving 13 bases between them. This CDR3 comprises 13 residues. Here the CDR3 DNA reads TGTGCCAGCATGCTGGGTAGGGGTCAGCCCCAGCATTTT. It is translated as CASMLGRGQPQHF.

The chain carries TRBV9 and TRBJ2-5, with a tentative D call TRBD2 (6 bases). The CDR3 is made up of 15 amino acids. Germline CDR1 and CDR2: SGDLS and YYNGEE. The V end was cut by 2 bases, the J end by 0 bases, with 11 bases between. CDR3 residues: CASSVGGRYQETQYF. The CDR3 DNA follows: TGTGCCAGCAGCGTCGGGGGTCGGTACCAAGAGACCCAGTACTTC.

The chain links TRBV4-2 to TRBJ2-6, with D possibly TRBD1 on 6 matching bases. CDR1 and CDR2 from the germline V gene are LGHNA and YNFKEQ. Deletions cut 5 bases from V and 0 bases from J, with 11 bases between. The CDR3 length is 16 residues. The CDR3 region is CASSRSDSSGANVLTF. The CDR3 region has the DNA TGTGCCAGCAGCAGATCGGACAGCTCTGGGGCCAACGTCCTGACTTTC.

This chain joins TRBV6-6 and TRBJ2-7, with 11 bases matching TRBD2. This CDR3 has 14 amino acids. Germline V gene sequence: CDR1 MNHNY, CDR2 SVGAGI (reference sequence). Trimming cost V 4 bases and J 6 bases; bases outside gene matches: 5. The CDR3 protein is CASSFLAGGGEQYV. The CDR3 DNA sequence: TGTGCCAGCAGTTTCCTAGCGGGGGGAGGCGAGCAGTACGTC.

This clone was observed a few times. The CDR3 bases are TGTGCCAGCAGTTTGGGGAAGAGGGGACAGCTGAACACTGAAGCTTTCTTT. Encoded protein: CASSLGKRGQLNTEAFF. The chain joins TRBV27 to TRBJ1-1, with TRBD1 matching over 7 bases. Germline lookup yields CDR1 MNHEY and CDR2 SMNVEV (reference sequence). V lost 3 bases and J lost 0; bases outside the gene matches: 10. CDR3 size: 17 residues.

The chain joins TRBV2 to TRBJ1-1; D remains unclear. The V end was cut by 7 bases, the J end by 2 bases, with 11 bases between. The CDR3 sequence is 13 residues long. Germline lookup yields CDR1 SNHLY and CDR2 FYNNEI. The CDR3 coding sequence is TGTGCCAGCAAAGAGCGATCCAACACTGAAGCTTTCTTT. This encodes CASKERSNTEAFF.

The chain employs TRBV4-3 and TRBJ1-6; 10 bases agree with TRBD1. Germline values: CDR1 LGHNA, CDR2 YSLEER. V was pared by 0 bases and J by 9 bases, with 2 bases of the junction left unmatched. This CDR3 region has 15 residues. Written as DNA, the CDR3 is TGCGCCAGCAGCCAAGACGGGACAGGGGTTTCACCCCTCCACTTT. It specifies CASSQDGTGVSPLHF.

J is TRBJ1-1 and V is TRBV9; D is perhaps TRBD1 (5 bases). CDR3 length: 13 residues. Trimming left V 0 bases short and J 7 bases short, with 10 bases between. Germline loops: CDR1 SGDLS, CDR2 YYNGEE. CDR3: CASSVGWQGEAFF. The DNA for the CDR3 is TGTGCCAGCAGCGTAGGGTGGCAGGGTGAAGCTTTCTTT.

This chain connects TRBV7-9 to TRBJ2-7, with 9 nucleotides matching TRBD2. The V and J ends lost 1 base and 3 bases, in that order; junction bases with no gene match: 10. This CDR3 has 17 amino acids. Germline V lookup: CDR1 SEHNR, CDR2 FQNEAQ (reference sequence). The chain's CDR3 is CASSLGPSTSGSYEQYV. The CDR3 coding sequence is TGTGCCAGCAGCTTAGGGCCCTCGACTAGCGGAAGCTACGAGCAGTACGTC.

By share, this clone counts as medium-sized. CDR3 nucleotides: TGTGCCAGTAGTATGGAGGGAGGCAGCTCTGGAAACACCATATATTTT. Amino acids: CASSMEGGSSGNTIYF. This chain joins TRBV19 and TRBJ1-3; D not resolved. Germline values: CDR1 LNHDA, CDR2 SQIVND (reference sequence). The V and J ends lost 3 bases and 0 bases respectively, with 12 bases between them. There are 16 residues in the CDR3.

The chain recombines TRBV4-1 with TRBJ2-3, with D unresolved. V lost 1 base to trimming and J lost 2 bases, with 10 bases between them. Germline CDR1 reads MGHRA; CDR2 reads YSYEKL. This CDR3 contains 15 residues. The CDR3: CASSQGTLNTDTQYF. The CDR3 DNA reads TGCGCCAGCAGCCAAGGTACCCTAAACACAGATACGCAGTATTTT.

The table lists this clone with a count of one. This chain joins TRBV30 and TRBJ1-2; D may be TRBD1 (5 bases). Germline V CDR1 and CDR2: GTSNPN, SVGIG (reference sequence). V was trimmed by 1 base and J by 4 bases, leaving 13 bases between them. This CDR3 is 14 amino acids long. Here the CDR3 reads CAWSGHRIAYGYTF. CDR3 in DNA: TGTGCCTGGAGTGGACACAGGATAGCCTATGGCTACACCTTC.

In this sample, this clone turned up a few times. This chain connects TRBV30 to TRBJ2-5, with 8 positions matching TRBD2. Trimming took 5 bases from V and 7 from J; bases not matched to a gene: 6. Germline assignment: CDR1 GTSNPN and CDR2 SVGIG (reference sequence). CDR3 length: 12 amino acids. The CDR3 DNA follows: TGTGCCTGGGCGGGAGGATCCGGGACCCAGTACTTC. This translates into CAWAGGSGTQYF.

The chain has TRBV5-1 and TRBJ1-2, with D unresolved. Trimming stripped 3 bases from V and 6 bases from J, with 9 bases between. Germline V CDR1 and CDR2: SGHRS, YFSETQ. This CDR3 spans 12 amino acids. In DNA, the CDR3 is TGCGCCAGCAGCTCTGGACTGAATGGCTACACCTTC. This gives the protein CASSSGLNGYTF. Looking up the rest from reference TRBV5-1 and TRBJ1-2 gives the full variable domain: KAGVTQTPRYLIKTRGQQVTLSCSPISGHRSVSWYQQTPGQGLQFLFEYFSETQRNKGNFPGRFSGRQFSNSRSEMNVSTLELGDSALYLCASSSGLNGYTFGSGTRLTVV.